This T cell receptor (beta chain) stems from a study of CD8 T cells in ankylosing spondylitis. The CDR3 consists of 16 residues. J gave up 4 bases and V 5 bases, and 11 bases lay outside the gene matches. Germline V gene data show CDR1 as MNHNS and CDR2 as SASEGT. Findings of the study overall: One TCR beta motif, made up of under ten highly homologous variants, appeared characteristic of ankylosing spondylitis blood.

Generation of TCR beta libraries employed quantitative 5'-RACE incorporating molecular barcodes. A single record per CDR3 protein comes from TCRdb applying MiXCR to the 5' RACE reads. The sample comprises under 450,000 distinct CDR3 sequences, approximately 22% of which are singletons, and 13% rests with the top ten. This clonotype was detected only once. The antigen remains undetermined. The clonotype originates from a male donor with ankylosing spondylitis or in good health (not recorded which). The rearrangement links TRBV6-1 to TRBJ2-5; 9 bases match TRBD2. The material sequenced was blood, either unsorted or a sorted T cell fraction (not recorded which). In DNA form, the CDR3 reads TGTGCCAGCAGTCAATACGGCGGGGGGGCCAGAGAGACCCAGTACTTC. Its protein is CASSQYGGGARETQYF.